The clone carrying this TCR beta chain was seen just once. What it recognizes is unknown. The data were produced by immunoSEQ multiplex PCR, yet TCRdb's version contains in-frame clones alone and is incomplete. The table has about 360,000 clones, 86% seen once; the top ten hold over 0.75%. These data originate in a study of cytomegalovirus exposure and HLA in healthy donors. The CDR3 is 14 residues long. The germline gives CDR1 SQVTM, CDR2 ANQGSEA. Trimming shortened V by 7 bases and J by 0 bases, and 15 bases separated the two germline ends. Findings and limits, study-wide: Three chains linked to CMV were shown in vitro to be specific for CMV antigens.

The chain combines TRBV29-1 with TRBJ1-2, with D perhaps TRBD1 (5 bases). This receptor was obtained from a woman aged 18-35 years in good health and CMV-seronegative. The sequenced material came from PBMCs. CDR3: CSARGGTANYGYTF. The CDR3 coding sequence is TGCAGCGCCCGGGGGGGTACAGCTAACTATGGCTACACCTTC.